The rows below give T cell receptor beta chains drawn from one sample of a study of shared clonotypes between healthy human individuals. The assay was immunoSEQ multiplex PCR, and TCRdb's table has in-frame clones only and misses some. The sample lists fewer than 1 million clones; 90% to 97% were seen once. The sequenced material came from naive CD8+ T cells sorted from blood. The receptors shown here come from a man aged 25-40 years in good health. Both conserved end residues are part of each CDR3. A D gene is named only where the DNA matches it firmly. Expanded clones get a size class; other rows say once, few or many, or leave the size out.

J gene | D gene | V gene | clone size | CDR3 protein | CDR3 DNA
TRBJ2-7 | TRBD1 | TRBV5-5 | NA | CASSPGPRTGGSYEQYF | TGTGCCAGCAGCCCAGGCCCCCGCACAGGGGGCTCCTACGAGCAGTACTTC
TRBJ2-3 | TRBD2 | TRBV10-1 | NA | CASYPPAPREGPDTQYF | TGCGCCAGCTACCCCCCCGCGCCGCGGGAGGGCCCAGATACGCAGTATTTT
TRBJ2-7 | TRBD2 | TRBV5-1 | NA | CASSFGLAGLRLGVYEQYF | TGCGCCAGCAGCTTTGGACTAGCGGGACTTCGGTTAGGGGTCTACGAGCAGTACTTC
TRBJ2-7 | TRBD1 | TRBV19 | once | CASSGTGTGGYEQYF | TGTGCCAGTAGTGGAACCGGGACAGGAGGCTACGAGCAGTACTTC
TRBJ2-7 | NA | TRBV4-3 | NA | CASSHGGTYEQYF | TGCGCCAGCAGCCATGGAGGGACCTACGAGCAGTACTTC
TRBJ2-3 | TRBD2 | TRBV30 | NA | CAWSSGRGADTQYF | TGTGCCTGGAGCAGCGGGAGAGGAGCAGATACGCAGTATTTT
TRBJ2-2 | TRBD1 | TRBV5-1 | NA | CASRLEGADGELFF | TGCGCCAGCAGACTAGAGGGGGCAGACGGGGAGCTGTTTTTT
TRBJ2-7 | NA | TRBV25-1 | NA | CASSSAEQYF | TGTGCCAGCAGTTCAGCAGAGCAGTACTTC
TRBJ2-7 | NA | TRBV15 | NA | CATSRSGNEQYF | TGTGCCACCAGCCGGTCTGGGAACGAGCAGTACTTC
TRBJ2-1 | NA | TRBV28 | NA | CASSLEGRGQFF | TGTGCCAGCAGTTTAGAGGGGAGAGGGCAGTTCTTC
TRBJ2-7 | TRBD2 | TRBV13 | NA | CASSPRPGLAGDYEQYF | TGTGCCAGCAGCCCGCGCCCGGGACTAGCGGGAGATTACGAGCAGTACTTC
TRBJ2-3 | NA | TRBV6-1 | NA | CASSRMGLRADTQYF | TGTGCCAGCAGCCGCATGGGACTCCGAGCAGATACGCAGTATTTT
TRBJ2-7 | NA | TRBV4-1 | NA | CASSQDYYYEQYF | TGCGCCAGCAGCCAAGATTACTACTACGAGCAGTACTTC
TRBJ1-5 | NA | TRBV19 | NA | CASSITPERSNQPQHF | TGTGCCAGTAGTATAACCCCTGAGAGGAGCAATCAGCCCCAGCATTTT
TRBJ2-1 | NA | TRBV6-1 | NA | CASSEALRLAHPNEQFF | TGTGCCAGCAGTGAAGCGCTGCGGCTGGCCCACCCAAATGAGCAGTTCTTC
TRBJ2-1 | TRBD1 | TRBV27 | NA | CASSPGTGNYNEQFF | TGTGCCAGCAGTCCCGGGACAGGGAACTACAATGAGCAGTTCTTC
TRBJ2-6 | NA | TRBV5-4 | few | CASSLQDSGSGANVLTF | TGTGCCAGCAGCTTACAGGACAGCGGATCTGGGGCCAACGTCCTGACTTTC
TRBJ1-5 | NA | TRBV27 | NA | CASRQGTNNQPQHF | TGTGCCAGCAGGCAGGGGACAAACAATCAGCCCCAGCATTTT
TRBJ2-7 | TRBD1 | TRBV5-1 | NA | CASSLAGTGASYEQYF | TGCGCCAGCAGCTTGGCCGGGACAGGTGCTTCCTACGAGCAGTACTTC
TRBJ2-3 | NA | TRBV27 | NA | CASSLLRATSTDTQYF | TGTGCCAGCAGTTTACTCAGGGCCACTAGCACAGATACGCAGTATTTT
TRBJ2-7 | TRBD1 | TRBV7-9 | NA | CASSLDRDRDPYEQYF | TGTGCCAGCAGCTTAGACCGGGACAGGGACCCCTACGAGCAGTACTTC
TRBJ2-6 | NA | TRBV10-3 | once | CAISDDPSGANVLTF | TGTGCCATCAGTGACGACCCATCTGGGGCCAACGTCCTGACTTTC
TRBJ1-5 | TRBD1 | TRBV15 | NA | CATGQGNQPQHF | TGTGCCACCGGACAGGGCAATCAGCCCCAGCATTTT
TRBJ2-2 | NA | TRBV2 | NA | CASRRGPAGPTGELFF | TGTGCCAGCAGGAGGGGACCAGCAGGCCCCACCGGGGAGCTGTTTTTT
TRBJ2-7 | NA | TRBV7-9 | NA | CASSSGTYEQYF | TGTGCCAGCAGCTCCGGGACCTACGAGCAGTACTTC
TRBJ1-2 | TRBD1 | TRBV4-1 | NA | CASSPDRVSYGYTF | TGCGCCAGCAGCCCTGACAGGGTGAGCTATGGCTACACCTTC
TRBJ1-2 | NA | TRBV6-4 | NA | CASSDSPGKNGYTF | TGTGCCAGCAGTGACTCCCCCGGGAAGAATGGCTACACCTTC
TRBJ2-7 | NA | TRBV6-5 | NA | CASGFGTFYEQYF | TGTGCCAGCGGATTCGGGACATTTTACGAGCAGTACTTC
TRBJ2-2 | NA | TRBV30 | NA | CAWNPGLSTGELFF | TGTGCCTGGAACCCGGGACTGTCCACCGGGGAGCTGTTTTTT
TRBJ1-1 | NA | TRBV19 | NA | CASSIDGGWNTEAFF | TGTGCCAGTAGTATAGATGGGGGCTGGAACACTGAAGCTTTCTTT
TRBJ2-7 | NA | TRBV5-5 | NA | CASSPGRTPYEQYF | TGTGCCAGCAGCCCAGGACGGACCCCCTACGAGCAGTACTTC
TRBJ1-1 | TRBD1 | TRBV4-1 | NA | CASSQIPGQGPPEAFF | TGCGCCAGCAGCCAGATCCCGGGACAGGGACCCCCCGAAGCTTTCTTT
TRBJ2-3 | TRBD2 | TRBV9 | NA | CASSTSGSTDTQYF | TGTGCCAGCAGTACTAGCGGAAGCACAGATACGCAGTATTTT
TRBJ1-5 | NA | TRBV7-8 | NA | CASSSPGASNQPQHF | TGTGCCAGCAGCTCCCCGGGGGCTAGCAATCAGCCCCAGCATTTT
TRBJ1-1 | TRBD1 | TRBV5-1 | once | CASSPGKGARTEAFF | TGCGCCAGCAGCCCCGGGAAGGGGGCTCGGACTGAAGCTTTCTTT
TRBJ2-2 | TRBD1 | TRBV28 | once | CASIIGTGGVGELFF | TGTGCCAGCATCATTGGGACAGGGGGCGTCGGGGAGCTGTTTTTT
TRBJ2-7 | NA | TRBV7-9 | NA | CASSPTFETPYEQYF | TGTGCCAGCAGCCCCACTTTTGAAACCCCCTACGAGCAGTACTTC
TRBJ2-7 | TRBD2 | TRBV7-8 | NA | CASSLALAGVWQYF | TGTGCCAGCAGCTTAGCCCTAGCGGGAGTCTGGCAGTACTTC
TRBJ2-7 | NA | TRBV29-1 | NA | CSVVLGGYEQYF | TGCAGCGTTGTTCTGGGGGGCTACGAGCAGTACTTC
TRBJ2-2 | NA | TRBV7-9 | NA | CASSWSGSSTGELFF | TGTGCCAGCAGCTGGTCAGGGTCGTCCACCGGGGAGCTGTTTTTT
TRBJ2-3 | NA | TRBV20-1 | NA | CSAKEIDTQYF | TGCAGTGCTAAAGAGATAGATACGCAGTATTTT
TRBJ2-7 | NA | TRBV7-9 | NA | CASSQDGAYEQYF | TGTGCCAGCAGCCAGGACGGGGCCTACGAGCAGTACTTC
TRBJ2-1 | TRBD2 | TRBV11-2 | NA | CASSLAASGRYEQFF | TGTGCCAGCAGCTTAGCTGCTAGCGGGAGATATGAGCAGTTCTTC
TRBJ2-2 | NA | TRBV30 | NA | CARGDGELFF | TGTGCCAGAGGAGACGGGGAGCTGTTTTTT
TRBJ2-7 | TRBD2 | TRBV28 | NA | CASSSTSGSPYEQYF | TGTGCCAGCAGTTCCACTAGCGGGAGCCCCTACGAGCAGTACTTC
TRBJ2-7 | NA | TRBV23-1 | NA | CARWVGQGCYEQYF | TGCGCCAGATGGGTTGGGCAGGGGTGCTACGAGCAGTACTTC
TRBJ2-7 | NA | TRBV5-4 | NA | CASSPSGAYEQYF | TGTGCCAGCAGCCCCTCGGGCGCCTACGAGCAGTACTTC
TRBJ2-1 | TRBD2 | TRBV5-6 | NA | CASSLWASGRASNEQFF | TGTGCCAGCAGCTTGTGGGCTAGCGGGAGGGCCAGCAATGAGCAGTTCTTC
TRBJ2-7 | TRBD2 | TRBV7-9 | NA | CASAPRGGRSDEQYF | TGTGCCAGCGCACCACGGGGGGGGCGGTCTGACGAGCAGTACTTC
TRBJ2-7 | TRBD2 | TRBV5-1 | once | CASSPSGESSYEQYF | TGCGCCAGCAGCCCTAGCGGGGAGAGCTCCTACGAGCAGTACTTC
TRBJ2-7 | NA | TRBV27 | NA | CASSGGSRGYEQYF | TGTGCCAGCAGCGGGGGTAGCCGTGGTTACGAGCAGTACTTC
TRBJ2-3 | TRBD1 | TRBV18 | NA | CASSLTGTGPIDRATWSDTQYF | TGTGCCAGCTCACTAACAGGGACAGGACCCATTGACCGGGCCACCTGGTCAGATACGCAGTATTTT
TRBJ2-1 | NA | TRBV7-9 | NA | CASSYSNANNEQFF | TGTGCCAGCAGCTACTCGAACGCGAACAATGAGCAGTTCTTC
TRBJ2-7 | NA | TRBV7-6 | NA | CASSLEHRSYEQYF | TGTGCCAGCAGCTTAGAACATAGGTCCTACGAGCAGTACTTC
TRBJ1-4 | TRBD1 | TRBV5-1 | NA | CASSLSGQGLEKLFF | TGCGCCAGCAGCTTGTCTGGACAGGGCCTCGAAAAACTGTTTTTT
TRBJ2-1 | TRBD2 | TRBV29-1 | NA | CSVEAFASGRAGEQFF | TGCAGCGTTGAAGCGTTTGCTAGCGGGAGGGCGGGTGAGCAGTTCTTC
TRBJ2-1 | TRBD2 | TRBV29-1 | NA | CSVVLAGGLNEQFF | TGCAGCGTGGTACTAGCGGGAGGGCTGAATGAGCAGTTCTTC
TRBJ2-7 | NA | TRBV6-6 | NA | CASSYRVSETYEQYF | TGTGCCAGCAGTTACCGGGTCTCAGAGACCTACGAGCAGTACTTC
TRBJ2-7 | TRBD1 | TRBV9 | NA | CASSVGTGSSYEQYF | TGTGCCAGCAGCGTAGGGACAGGGAGCTCCTACGAGCAGTACTTC
TRBJ2-1 | TRBD2 | TRBV13 | NA | CASSLGGSSYNEQFF | TGTGCCAGCAGCTTGGGCGGGAGCTCCTACAATGAGCAGTTCTTC